This entry features one T cell receptor (beta chain) sequence. In this sample, this clone turned up once. Its antigen target is currently unknown. No base quality information exists; no much larger clone differs at one position. For this chain, trimming is 5 bases at the V end and 2 bases at the J end, and the number of junction bases without a gene match is 6. The germline V gene encodes CDR1 LGHNA and CDR2 YSLEER. The cysteine opens and the phenylalanine closes a CDR3 of 15 amino acids. Only CDR3 DNA remains: 45 bases, in frame from the first base. The data stem from a study of cytomegalovirus exposure and HLA in healthy donors listed by TCRdb under 2017. Describing the broader study: An earlier analysis of 587 of the donors reported 276 Gb of sequence data and 95 million to 120 million unique TCR beta sequences obtained from approximately 180 million T cells. Approximately 310 gigabases of sequencing data and 70 million to 100 million unique TCR sequences were included in an early release covering around 600 HLA-typed donors. Among the approximately 420 genotyped donors, around 81% belonged to the genetic ancestry cluster associated with self-reported Caucasian donors. The study aimed to test whether cataloging public T cell receptors could reveal signatures of past pathogen exposure. The T cell repertoires of roughly 660 subjects were profiled by immunosequencing and related to cytomegalovirus serostatus. Along with the roughly 610-subject first cohort, a separate validation cohort of around 110 different subjects was used. To predict cytomegalovirus infection status, the study brought together high-throughput TCR immunosequencing, statistical association of individual TCRs with disease status, and machine learning. In a later analysis, previously published TCR beta repertoires from several hundred donors were re-analyzed and high-resolution HLA genotyping was added so that TCR occurrence patterns could be studied. The later analysis used no new phenotypic data to find candidate immune exposures, relying instead on TCR beta sequences and their occurrence across donors. In an earlier analysis of over 550 of the donors, high-throughput TCR beta sequencing was used to judge whether each TCR beta V gene segment behaved as functional or pseudogenic. Donor age, sex, ethnicity and CMV serostatus were collected together with the repertoire data. A later genetic analysis used genome-wide SNP genotypes for about 65% of the roughly 670 donors, treating that subset as a discovery cohort. All discovery cohort repertoires had been generated on a single sequencing platform. Both class I and class II loci were covered by HLA typing, at four-digit resolution. Typing coverage varied by locus: about 620-630 donors for A, B, C, DRB1 and DQB1; approximately 500 for DQA1; 606 for DPA1; around 450 for DPB1. About five DR-DQ haplotypes were treated as single units for association and clustering because of strong linkage in the cohort. Among a few hundred genotyped donors of the cohort, an average of around 240,000 unique TCR beta nucleotide sequences were sequenced per donor, 15% to 20% of them non-productive. Overall results and qualifications from the work: An association between a missense DCLRE1C variant and V-gene and J-gene trimming of TCR beta chains was found in a later genetic analysis and replicated in an independent cohort. The sequencing pipeline was judged likely to have produced a cluster of highly shared sequence variants as a technical artifact. Linkage disequilibrium might explain the correlated functional status among segregating V segments, but an unknown experimental factor could not be excluded. A later analysis found that HLA-associated TCR beta chains were more clonally expanded and had lower generation probabilities than equally common non-associated chains. In vitro tests confirmed that a few of the cytomegalovirus-associated TCR beta chains recognize cytomegalovirus antigens. A later analysis found that TCR association rates varied across HLA loci, with DRB1 alleles showing the most associated TCRs and HLA-C alleles the fewest. Some IMGT-functional V segments, including TRBV6-2 and TRBV6-3, could not be told apart with the 87-base-pair reads, so those segments were excluded. Because counts were too low, some 17 rarely observed V segments, including chromosome 9 orphons, were left out of the earlier analysis of some 600 of the donors. A further reported finding was that TCR beta sequences accurately predicted the HLA-A and HLA-B alleles for most subjects in the first cohort. In a later analysis, several top co-occurrence clusters were reported to appear linked to parvovirus B19, influenza, CMV and Epstein-Barr virus. The study listed approximately 150 TCR beta chains as associated with cytomegalovirus. HLA typing was unavailable for some donors at each locus, so association tests used only the typed subset. Immune exposure information for the cohort was limited to CMV serostatus. In a later analysis, most CMV-associated TCR beta chains were found to appear HLA-restricted, with HLA associations seemingly driven largely by CMV exposure. Most TCR sequences were seen in very few donors, while some public TCRs were found in many individuals. Only TCR beta chains were sequenced in this cohort, and the absence of alpha or paired-chain data limited detectable features. At a false discovery rate of 0.05, a later analysis linked about 16,000 TCR beta sequences to specific HLA alleles. It was suggested by the authors that the approach could potentially be generalized to other disease states and immunological phenotypes. In an earlier analysis of about 540 of the donors, most TCR beta V segments were observed in productive rearrangements about 87% or about 30% of the time, broadly matching IMGT annotations. When HLA alleles, especially DR and DQ, strongly co-occurred, TCR associations were difficult to assign to individual alleles. The presence/absence analyses assumed that sequencing depth was roughly uniform across donors, and that assumption may not be true. Compared with the 666-donor mean, donors in an Asian-associated ancestry cluster had fewer N-insertions in productive TCRs, according to a later genetic analysis. Cytomegalovirus status was reported to be diagnosed by the classifier with high specificity and sensitivity in both the original and validation cohorts.

The cohort consisted of 650 to 850 healthy bone marrow donors. All cohort members were sampled while nominally healthy, although unrecorded immune exposures were likely present. The donor was CMV seronegative and belonged to the group of 350 to 400 seronegative cohort members. A peripheral blood sample was provided by each donor, and peripheral blood mononuclear cells were used for TCR beta sequencing. Genomic DNA was extracted from the blood cell samples with the Qiagen DNeasy Blood Extraction Kit. The library was produced with the immunoSEQ multiplex PCR assay. A mixture of 60 forward primers for TCR Vbeta segments and 13 reverse primers for TCR Jbeta segments was used in the multiplex PCR. The CDR3 region of rearranged TCR beta genes was amplified from genomic DNA with a multiplex PCR assay. The Illumina HiSeq System was used to sequence the amplified TCR beta libraries as 87-base-pair reads. Turning to the authors' computational methods: Across the 666 repertoires, a later analysis counted 80 million or so unique TCR beta chains, approximately 10 million of which were shared by at least two donors. Raw reads were error-corrected and collapsed into unique sequences with a nearest-neighbor algorithm that merged closely related sequences to remove PCR and sequencing errors. Alignment of CDR3 sequences to IMGT reference sequences was used to assign V, D and J gene segments. Each retained sequence needed at least a six-nucleotide match to both a V gene segment and a J gene segment. A rearrangement counted as productive if the CDR3 had no stop codons and remained in frame with V and J, and every other rearrangement counted as non-productive. Following IMGT convention, CDR3 was defined as the stretch from the second conserved V-encoded cysteine up to the conserved J-encoded phenylalanine. The earlier analysis of fewer than 700 of the donors excluded sequences that lacked an unambiguous match to a single V gene segment. An earlier analysis of 500 to 700 of the donors classified V segments as functional when productive rearrangements were above 56.7% and as segregating when the standard deviation between donors was above 5%. A statistical classification framework was developed to diagnose cytomegalovirus status using the catalog of TCR beta chain sequences. In a later analysis, TCR nucleotide sequences were compared against IMGT/GENE-DB human TR gene sequences so that V and J genes could be assigned. Using the TCRdist pipeline, a later analysis assigned CDR3 sequences along with most-parsimonious VDJ recombination scenarios. In a later analysis, each TCR beta chain was defined by its CDR3 amino acid sequence together with its V-gene family, and reads lacking a unique V-gene family were excluded. As a way to deal with suspected cross-contamination and a sequencing artifact, a later analysis dropped hundreds of nucleotide sequences that were highly shared and had low generation probability. In a later analysis, a clonal expansion index for each public chain was calculated from normalized within-repertoire ranks of inferred template counts. A later analysis computed generation probabilities with a VDJ recombination model fitted to out-of-frame rearrangements, and checked the results against IGoR. Hypergeometric tests were used in a later analysis to score TCR-TCR, TCR-HLA and TCR-CMV co-occurrence, with a repertoire-size bias correction applied to the TCR pairs. To estimate false discovery rates, a later analysis permuted the HLA or CMV assignments 20 times. In a later analysis, co-occurring TCRs were grouped using DBSCAN, with TCRdist sequence similarity added in when clustering inside HLA-allele-positive subsets. For co-occurrence clustering, repertoires with fewer than 30,000 or more than 120,000 public chains were excluded, along with about five repertoires with anomalous nucleotide sharing. Not all clones reach the TCRdb copy of this immuneACCESS table, which keeps in-frame sequences only. Checked studies attribute under half of the gap to unresolved V genes and leave the rest unexplained. The DNA was the basis for D and trimming; V, J and clone size are from that table. This sample has fewer than 250,000 clones in its table, and roughly four fifths of those were observed once. The ten top clones hold about 1.8% of the sample.

Specimen: PBMCs. The receptor was isolated from a man aged 18 to 30 in good health and CMV-seronegative. In this chain, TRBV4-3 is recombined with TRBJ1-2; 9 junctional bases match TRBD1. The DNA is TGCGCCAGCAGCGGAGCGACAGGGGGGAACTATGGCTACACCTTC. Its coded protein is CASSGATGGNYGYTF.